Shown below are 29 T cell receptor beta chains from a single sample sequenced in a study of long-term antiretroviral therapy in people with HIV. Runs used v3.0 of the immunoSEQ assay and were done at survey level. Sequencing used immunoSEQ multiplex PCR; TCRdb keeps in-frame clones, though not all of them. The sample consists of about 50,000 clones, around 84% of them appearing once. The specimen comprised unsorted PBMCs, sampled 0.8 years after starting antiretroviral therapy. Receptors originate from a woman aged 18-35 years with HIV.

The chain links TRBV19 to TRBJ1-5; the D gene is possibly TRBD1 (5 bases). Germline CDR1 and CDR2: LNHDA and SQIVND (reference sequence). With 9 bases removed from V and 5 bases from J, the gap between germline ends came to 26 bases. CDR3 length: 17 residues. The CDR3 DNA sequence: TGTGCCAGCAAAGGGTGGCGTCCAGGGACTACCTATCAGCCCCAGCATTTT. It translates to CASKGWRPGTTYQPQHF. Complete variable domain (other parts from reference TRBV19 and TRBJ1-5): DGGITQSPKYLFRKEGQNVTLSCEQNLNHDAMYWYRQDPGQGLRLIYYSQIVNDFQKGDIAEGYSVSREKKESFPLTVTSAQKNPTAFYLCASKGWRPGTTYQPQHFGDGTRLSIL.

The chain employs TRBV30 and TRBJ2-5; TRBD2 is a possible D gene (6 bases). Germline lookup yields CDR1 GTSNPN and CDR2 SVGIG (reference sequence). This CDR3 comprises 14 residues. Trimming took off 3 bases at V and 5 bases at J, with 16 bases between the two ends. CDR3 loop: CAWSPANSGETQYF. The CDR3, as DNA: TGTGCCTGGAGCCCCGCGAATAGCGGTGAGACCCAGTACTTC.

V is TRBV28 and J is TRBJ2-3; D is tentatively TRBD1 or TRBD2 (5 bases each). V gave up 4 bases and J gave up 6 bases, with 11 bases separating them. CDR1 and CDR2 from the germline V gene are MDHEN and SYDVKM. CDR3 length: 13 amino acids. The DNA of the CDR3 is TGTGCCAGCAGTTGGGGGATTGTCGATACGCAGTATTTT. It translates to CASSWGIVDTQYF.

The CDR3 DNA follows: TGTGCCAGCAGTTTATCGAGACAGGGAGCCCTCGGCTACACCTTC. It encodes CASSLSRQGALGYTF. The V call is TRBV27, the J call TRBJ1-2, with TRBD1 identical over 7 bases. CDR1 is MNHEY and CDR2 is SMNVEV in the germline V gene (reference sequence). The junction had 9 bases not matched to a gene; V was cut back by 0 bases and J by 8 bases. CDR3 length: 15 residues.

The gene calls are TRBV5-1 and TRBJ2-5; 14 nucleotides agree with TRBD2. This CDR3 region has 18 residues. The germline V gene has CDR1 SGHRS and CDR2 YFSETQ. V shed 4 bases and J 4 bases; nucleotides not matched to a gene: 12. CDR3 loop: CASSRKGLAGDAAETQYF. The CDR3 DNA reads TGCGCCAGCAGCCGGAAGGGACTAGCGGGAGACGCAGCAGAGACCCAGTACTTC.

The rearrangement links TRBV27 to TRBJ2-3, with no clear D. V lost 4 bases, J lost 3 bases, and 11 bases lay in between. Germline V gene sequence: CDR1 MNHEY, CDR2 SMNVEV (reference sequence). CDR3 length equals 14 residues. The CDR3: CASSYFAGTDTQYF. In DNA, the CDR3 is TGTGCCAGCAGTTACTTTGCCGGGACAGATACGCAGTATTTT.

The chain is built from TRBV6-5 and TRBJ2-1; 13 bases align to TRBD2. With V trimmed by 5 bases and J by 8 bases, 6 bases remained unmatched. This CDR3 has 15 amino acids. The V gene's germline CDR1 is MNHEY and CDR2 SVGAGI. The CDR3 nucleotides read TGTGCCAGCAGTCCAGGACTAGCGGGAGCGCATGAGCAGTTCTTC. Translation gives CASSPGLAGAHEQFF.

This clone was found a few times. The CDR3 DNA reads as TGTGCCAGCAGCTCAGGGACAGTAAGAAATCAGCCCCAGCATTTT. Translating it yields CASSSGTVRNQPQHF. The V gene is TRBV7-9, the J gene TRBJ1-5; 7 nucleotides agree with TRBD1. The CDR3 spans 15 residues. Trimming took 4 bases from V and 4 from J; bases not matched to a gene: 7. Germline values: CDR1 SEHNR, CDR2 FQNEAQ (reference sequence).

The chain is built from TRBV9 and TRBJ2-7, with D possibly called TRBD1 or TRBD2 (5 bases each). The CDR3 is 13 amino acids. Germline V gene sequence: CDR1 SGDLS, CDR2 YYNGEE. V lost 5 bases to trimming and J lost 4 bases, with 13 bases between them. The CDR3 reads CASRGVPGYEQYF. CDR3 coding DNA: TGTGCCAGCAGGGGGGTCCCCGGGTACGAGCAGTACTTC.

The genes are TRBV9 and TRBJ2-4; 7 nucleotides agree with TRBD1. Germline V gene data show CDR1 as SGDLS and CDR2 as YYNGEE. This CDR3 spans 14 amino acids. J was trimmed by 8 bases and V by 4 bases; bases with no gene match: 9. This chain's CDR3 is CASSTGDNRDIQYF. The CDR3 nucleotides read TGTGCCAGCAGCACAGGGGATAATAGGGACATTCAGTACTTC.

The genes are TRBV28 and TRBJ1-1; D is perhaps TRBD1 (6 bases). The germline CDR1 and CDR2 sequences are MDHEN and SYDVKM. This CDR3 contains 14 residues. V was shortened by 8 bases and J by 1 base, with 14 bases between the two germline ends. For the CDR3, the DNA is TGTGCCAGCTCTCTCGAGGGGGGGAACACTGAAGCTTTCTTT. It encodes CASSLEGGNTEAFF.

The chain carries TRBV5-1 and TRBJ2-2; 9 bases map to TRBD2. The germline V gene has CDR1 SGHRS and CDR2 YFSETQ. With 4 bases clipped from V and 3 bases from J, the junction kept 10 bases outside the gene matches. The CDR3 is 17 residues long. The CDR3 loop reads CASSPPGSGRDTGELFF. CDR3 DNA sequence: TGCGCCAGCAGCCCTCCTGGTAGCGGGAGAGACACCGGGGAGCTGTTTTTT.

V usage is TRBV9 and J usage is TRBJ2-7; TRBD1 aligns across 8 bases. With V trimmed by 0 bases and J by 2 bases, 4 bases remained unmatched. The CDR3 totals 15 residues. Germline CDR1 SGDLS, CDR2 YYNGEE. The CDR3 loop reads CASSVVPTGAYEQYF. CDR3 in DNA: TGTGCCAGCAGCGTAGTGCCGACAGGGGCCTACGAGCAGTACTTC.

The rearrangement uses TRBV5-6 and TRBJ2-1; D not resolved. Germline V lookup: CDR1 SGHDT, CDR2 YYEEEE. The CDR3 length is 12 residues. Between the trimmed V and J ends, which lost 4 bases and 3 bases, there was a span of 5 bases. The CDR3 DNA is TGTGCCAGCAGCGGCTACTACAATGAGCAGTTCTTC. Protein sequence: CASSGYYNEQFF.

The rearrangement joins TRBV6-5 to TRBJ2-2; 9 bases align to TRBD1. The junction had 12 bases not matched to a gene; V was cut back by 5 bases and J by 14 bases. Germline V gene sequence: CDR1 MNHEY, CDR2 SVGAGI. This CDR3 spans 14 amino acids. CDR3: CASSPDRDRVLLFF. The CDR3 bases are TGTGCCAGCAGTCCTGATAGGGACAGGGTGTTACTGTTTTTT.

The chain is built from TRBV5-1 and TRBJ2-6; no clear D gene. The germline CDR1 and CDR2 sequences are SGHRS and YFSETQ. Trimming cost V 0 bases and J 2 bases, with 6 bases left between them. The CDR3 length is 15 residues. CDR3 bases: TGCGCCAGCAGCTTGGTATCCCCTGGGGCCAACGTCCTGACTTTC. It specifies CASSLVSPGANVLTF.

J is TRBJ2-3 and V is TRBV5-1; D is undetermined. Germline CDR1 reads SGHRS; CDR2 reads YFSETQ. The CDR3 consists of 11 residues. Trimming pared 5 bases from V and 7 bases from J, leaving 8 bases between. Here the CDR3 reads CASRVTHTQYF. CDR3 coding DNA: TGCGCCAGCAGAGTGACTCATACGCAGTATTTT.

CDR3 amino acids: CASRKQGAPEQYF. CDR3 nucleotides: TGCGCCAGCAGGAAACAGGGGGCGCCCGAGCAGTACTTC. The chain combines TRBV5-1 with TRBJ2-7; 9 bases are a match to TRBD1. The CDR3 extends over 13 amino acids. The germline V gene has CDR1 SGHRS and CDR2 YFSETQ. V lost 5 bases, J lost 6 bases, and 6 bases stayed unmatched. The entire variable domain, with the rest obtained from reference TRBV5-1 and TRBJ2-7, is as follows: KAGVTQTPRYLIKTRGQQVTLSCSPISGHRSVSWYQQTPGQGLQFLFEYFSETQRNKGNFPGRFSGRQFSNSRSEMNVSTLELGDSALYLCASRKQGAPEQYFGPGTRLTVT.

J is TRBJ2-7 and V is TRBV18; D not resolved. CDR3 length: 14 amino acids. Per the germline V gene, CDR1 is KGHSH and CDR2 is LQKENI. The ends were cut back, 2 bases at V and 2 bases at J, with 10 bases in the middle. The CDR3 region has the DNA TGTGCCAGCTCACCAGGGCAGGCTACCTACGAGCAGTACTTC. Encoded protein: CASSPGQATYEQYF.

This clone was picked up one time. V usage is TRBV5-1 and J usage is TRBJ2-7; D uncertain. The V end lost 3 bases, the J end lost 1 base, and 11 bases lay between the germline ends. The CDR3 runs to 14 residues. Germline V lookup: CDR1 SGHRS, CDR2 YFSETQ. Written as DNA, the CDR3 is TGCGCCAGCAGCTGGTCCAAACCTTCCTACGAGCAGTACTTC. Translated: CASSWSKPSYEQYF.

This chain uses TRBV10-2 with TRBJ2-7; D is possibly TRBD1 (5 bases). The V end lost 6 bases, the J end lost 0 bases, and 12 bases lay between the germline ends. This CDR3 spans 14 amino acids. From germline, CDR1 is WSHSY and CDR2 SAAADI. The CDR3 protein is CASRIDSVSYEQYF. The CDR3 coding sequence is TGCGCCAGCAGGATAGACAGTGTCTCCTACGAGCAGTACTTC.

The chain carries TRBV10-3 and TRBJ2-3, with D perhaps TRBD1 or TRBD2 (5 bases each). Germline CDR1 ENHRY, CDR2 SYGVKD. The CDR3 runs to 17 residues. Trimming removed 0 bases at V and 5 bases at J, with 18 bases between. CDR3 nucleotide sequence: TGTGCCATCAGTGAGTCCTCTATCGGGGCGCGATTAGATACGCAGTATTTT. Translated, it gives CAISESSIGARLDTQYF.

This clone was picked up one time. This chain joins TRBV28 and TRBJ1-1; 8 bases match TRBD1. Trimming removed 6 bases from V and 8 bases from J; junction bases left unmatched: 11. CDR1 MDHEN and CDR2 SYDVKM come from the germline V gene. The CDR3 is made up of 14 amino acids. The CDR3 DNA sequence: TGTGCCAGCAGCACTAACCCGGGACAGGAGGAAGCTTTCTTT. Protein: CASSTNPGQEEAFF. Based on the CDR3 plus reference TRBV28 and TRBJ1-1, the full variable domain is DVKVTQSSRYLVKRTGEKVFLECVQDMDHENMFWYRQDPGLGLRLIYFSYDVKMKEKGDIPEGYSVSREKKERFSLILESASTNQTSMYLCASSTNPGQEEAFFGQGTRLTVV.

The table lists this clone with a count of one. The chain employs TRBV25-1 and TRBJ2-1, with D uncertain. The germline V and J ends were trimmed by 0 bases and 8 bases, with 14 bases remaining between them. CDR3 size: 15 residues. In germline, CDR1 is MGHDK, CDR2 SYGVNS. The CDR3 is CASSEYYSESDEQFF. The DNA for the CDR3 is TGTGCCAGCAGTGAATACTACAGTGAGAGCGATGAGCAGTTCTTC.

The gene calls are TRBV19 and TRBJ1-4; D possibly corresponds to TRBD1 (5 bases). CDR1 and CDR2 from the germline V gene are LNHDA and SQIVND (reference sequence). Trimming took off 3 bases at V and 0 bases at J, with 8 bases between the two ends. The CDR3 covers 15 residues. The CDR3 coding sequence is TGTGCCAGTAGTATCGGGGGGGCAACTAATGAAAAACTGTTTTTT. This sequence encodes CASSIGGATNEKLFF.

For the CDR3, the DNA is TGTGCCAGCAGCTTAGTTACCGGGACCATAATTTCCACAGATACGCAGTATTTT. It encodes CASSLVTGTIISTDTQYF. The chain couples TRBV11-2 to TRBJ2-3; D may be TRBD1 or TRBD2 (5 bases each). The germline V and J ends were trimmed by 1 base and 2 bases, with 19 bases remaining between them. There are 18 residues in the CDR3. From germline, CDR1 is SGHAT and CDR2 FQNNGV.

This chain connects TRBV4-1 to TRBJ2-3; no clear D gene. The germline V gene encodes CDR1 MGHRA and CDR2 YSYEKL. V shed 3 bases and J shed 2 bases, with 0 bases lying between them. The CDR3 consists of 11 residues. The CDR3 DNA reads as TGCGCCAGCAGCCACACAGATACGCAGTATTTT. Protein: CASSHTDTQYF.

This chain links TRBV6-5 with TRBJ2-5; TRBD2 might be the D (5 bases). V lost 8 bases and J 2 bases, leaving 15 bases between the germline ends. The CDR3 contains 14 residues. Germline V gene lookup returns CDR1 MNHEY and CDR2 SVGAGI. This CDR3 reads CASGRRVGQETQYF. CDR3 nucleotide sequence: TGTGCCAGCGGGAGAAGGGTAGGGCAAGAGACCCAGTACTTC.

The rearrangement uses TRBV5-6 and TRBJ1-2; D is uncertain. The V and J ends lost 1 base and 6 bases respectively, with 10 bases between them. There are 13 residues in the CDR3. CDR1 and CDR2 from the germline V gene are SGHDT and YYEEEE. The CDR3 protein is CASSLLYPDGYTF. The CDR3, as DNA: TGTGCCAGCAGCTTGTTGTATCCGGATGGCTACACCTTC.